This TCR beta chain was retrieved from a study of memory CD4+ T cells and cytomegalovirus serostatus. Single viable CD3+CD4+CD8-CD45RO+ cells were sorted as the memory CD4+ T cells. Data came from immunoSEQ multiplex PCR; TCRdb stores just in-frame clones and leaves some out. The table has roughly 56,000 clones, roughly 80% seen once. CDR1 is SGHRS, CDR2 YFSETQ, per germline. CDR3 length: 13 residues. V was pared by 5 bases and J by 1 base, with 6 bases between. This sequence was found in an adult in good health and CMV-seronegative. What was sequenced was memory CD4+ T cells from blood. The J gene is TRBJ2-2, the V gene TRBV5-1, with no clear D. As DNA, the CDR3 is TGCGCCAGCAGGGACCAGAACACCGGGGAGCTGTTTTTT. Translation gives CASRDQNTGELFF. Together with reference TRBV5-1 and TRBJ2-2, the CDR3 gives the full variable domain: KAGVTQTPRYLIKTRGQQVTLSCSPISGHRSVSWYQQTPGQGLQFLFEYFSETQRNKGNFPGRFSGRQFSNSRSEMNVSTLELGDSALYLCASRDQNTGELFFGEGSRLTVL.